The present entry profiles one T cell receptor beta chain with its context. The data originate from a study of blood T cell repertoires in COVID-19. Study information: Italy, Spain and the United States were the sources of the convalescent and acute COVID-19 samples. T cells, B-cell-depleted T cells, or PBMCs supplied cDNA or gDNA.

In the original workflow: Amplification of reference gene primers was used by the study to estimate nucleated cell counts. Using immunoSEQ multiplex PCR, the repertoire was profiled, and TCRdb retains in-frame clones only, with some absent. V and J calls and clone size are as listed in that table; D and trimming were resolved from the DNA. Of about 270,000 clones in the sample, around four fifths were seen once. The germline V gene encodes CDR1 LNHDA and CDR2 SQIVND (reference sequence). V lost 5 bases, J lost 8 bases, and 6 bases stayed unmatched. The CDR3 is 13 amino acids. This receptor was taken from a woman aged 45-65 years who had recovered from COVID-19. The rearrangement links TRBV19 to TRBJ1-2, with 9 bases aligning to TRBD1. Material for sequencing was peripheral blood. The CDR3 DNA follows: TGTGCCAGTAGTGCCCGGACAGGGGTCGGCTACACCTTC. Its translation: CASSARTGVGYTF.